These 10 T cell receptor beta chains share one sample of origin, sequenced in a study of beta chain features in type 1 diabetes. Expressed TCRB transcripts were sequenced after all isolated RNA was converted to cDNA. The table came from immunoSEQ multiplex PCR; TCRdb's copy has only in-frame clones and leaves some out. The sample yields about 360,000 clones, roughly 12% seen once. Sequencing was done on a sample of naive CD4+ T cells from blood. The receptors come from a young man in good health.

J is TRBJ2-1 and V is TRBV9; 7 bases map to TRBD2. CDR3 length: 14 residues. CDR1 and CDR2 from the germline V gene are SGDLS and YYNGEE. J lost 4 bases, V lost 3 bases, and 4 bases had no gene match. In DNA, the CDR3 is TGTGCCAGCAGCGGTGGGGGGGATTACAATGAGCAGTTCTTC. It yields the protein CASSGGGDYNEQFF.

The chain is built from TRBV5-4 and TRBJ2-3; TRBD2 matches at 10 bases. CDR1 is SGHNT, CDR2 YYREEE, per germline (reference sequence). This CDR3 spans 15 amino acids. V lost 2 bases and J lost 4; bases outside the gene matches: 4. CDR3 bases: TGTGCCAGCAGCTTAGCGGGGGGGCGGGCAGATACGCAGTATTTT. It is translated as CASSLAGGRADTQYF.

In this sample, this clone turned up a few times. The V gene is TRBV7-2, the J gene TRBJ2-1; D unclear. Germline V gives CDR1 SGHTA, CDR2 FQGNSA. This CDR3 is 13 amino acids long. The V end lost 6 bases, the J end lost 2 bases, and 8 bases lay between the germline ends. Here the CDR3 DNA reads TGTGCCAGCAGGGCGGTGACCTACAATGAGCAGTTCTTC. Translating gives CASRAVTYNEQFF.

This clone was seen more than once but under ten times. The chain joins TRBV5-1 to TRBJ2-7; TRBD1 is a possible D gene (5 bases). Germline V gives CDR1 SGHRS, CDR2 YFSETQ. The V gene lost 4 bases and the J gene lost 2 bases, with 13 bases spanning the gap. The CDR3 is made up of 14 amino acids. The CDR3 protein is CASSATDRAYEQYF. The CDR3 DNA is TGCGCCAGCAGCGCGACCGACAGAGCCTACGAGCAGTACTTC.

This clone has only a few counts. This chain links TRBV18 with TRBJ2-1; no clear D. There are 14 residues in the CDR3. V was clipped by 2 bases and J by 5 bases, with 10 bases between them. In germline, CDR1 is KGHSH, CDR2 LQKENI. The CDR3 DNA reads TGTGCCAGCTCACCATTCGAGAGAAACAATGAGCAGTTCTTC. It specifies CASSPFERNNEQFF.

This clone has just a few counts. This chain joins TRBV10-2 and TRBJ2-5; unclear D gene. Per the germline V gene, CDR1 is WSHSY and CDR2 is SAAADI. The CDR3 spans 13 residues. V was clipped by 0 bases and J by 5 bases, with 7 bases between them. CDR3 sequence reads: CASSESSLETQYF. CDR3 nucleotides: TGCGCCAGCAGTGAGTCTTCACTGGAGACCCAGTACTTC.

A few counts support this clone. The chain uses TRBV4-1 and TRBJ2-1; 9 nucleotides match TRBD2. The V gene end was trimmed by 4 bases and the J gene end by 6 bases; junction bases not matched to a gene: 7. CDR1 and CDR2 from the germline V gene are MGHRA and YSYEKL. CDR3 size: 15 residues. The DNA for the CDR3 is TGCGCCAGCAGCCCCGCGGGAGGGTGGGGCAATGAGCAGTTCTTC. It specifies CASSPAGGWGNEQFF.

Notes on this clone: This same CDR3 is encoded by further DNA sequences in the sample. V and J are TRBV28 and TRBJ2-7; D is unclear. V was cut by 1 base and J by 3 bases, with 4 bases left in between. The CDR3 loop spans 12 amino acids. Germline CDR1 reads MDHEN; CDR2 reads SYDVKM. The DNA for the CDR3 is TGTGCCAGCAGTTTATCAGGCTACGAGCAGTACTTC. The encoded protein is CASSLSGYEQYF.

About this clone: A junction boundary mismatches the germline segment, possibly from a read error. The chain has TRBV20-1 and TRBJ2-7, with D uncertain. The germline CDR1 and CDR2 sequences are DFQATT and SNEGSKA (reference sequence). The CDR3 loop spans 11 amino acids. The CDR3 loop reads CSPADSYEQYF. CDR3 coding DNA: TGTTCGCCGGCGGACTCCTACGAGCAGTACTTC.

This clone came up a few times. This chain uses TRBV6-1 with TRBJ2-2; D unclear. The germline V and J ends were trimmed by 4 bases and 1 base, with 4 bases remaining between them. The CDR3 totals 13 residues. CDR1 is MNHNS and CDR2 is SASEGT in the germline V gene. CDR3 DNA sequence: TGTGCCAGCAGTGGTCGGAACACCGGGGAGCTGTTTTTT. This encodes CASSGRNTGELFF.